These 12 T cell receptor beta chains were sequenced from one sample in a study of spatial heterogeneity in lung cancer. Stated time point: sample taken at primary tumor resection. TCRdb reprocessed the 5' RACE reads with MiXCR, giving one entry per CDR3 protein. The table has roughly 48,000 distinct CDR3 sequences, less than 6% seen once; the top ten hold 11%. The specimen comprised PBMCs, sampled at surgery. All receptors come from a male donor with early-stage non-small cell lung cancer.

In its sample, this clonotype was seen many times. The gene calls are TRBV20-1 and TRBJ2-5, with D perhaps matching TRBD2 (6 bases). Germline V gene lookup returns CDR1 DFQATT and CDR2 SNEGSKA (reference sequence). V dropped 3 bases and J dropped 3 bases, with 11 bases sitting between them. There are 13 residues in the CDR3. CDR3 DNA sequence: TGCAGTGCTAGGGTAGCGGTGAAAGAGACCCAGTACTTC. Translation gives CSARVAVKETQYF.

This clonotype has ten or more counts. This rearrangement joins TRBV4-2 to TRBJ2-5; D uncertain. The CDR3 contains 15 residues. Trimming left V 1 base short and J 1 base short, with 10 bases between. The germline V gene has CDR1 LGHNA and CDR2 YNFKEQ. CDR3 sequence reads: CASSQGEIPQETQYF. As DNA, the CDR3 is TGTGCCAGCAGCCAAGGAGAGATACCCCAAGAGACCCAGTACTTC.

This clonotype was counted at least ten times. The J gene is TRBJ2-3, the V gene TRBV18, with a possible D match to TRBD2 (6 bases). CDR1 and CDR2 (germline): KGHSH, LQKENI. The length of the CDR3 is 16 residues. The ends were cut back, 6 bases at V and 3 bases at J, with 19 bases in the middle. The CDR3 DNA is TGTGCCAGCTCCCCAGGAGCCGGGACTTTAACAGATACGCAGTATTTT. Translation: CASSPGAGTLTDTQYF.

This clonotype has ten or more counts. The chain is built from TRBV20-1 and TRBJ2-1, with 7 bases matching TRBD2. Germline lookup yields CDR1 DFQATT and CDR2 SNEGSKA (reference sequence). This CDR3 is 13 amino acids long. After removal of 6 bases from V and 7 bases from J, the junction contained 9 bases not matched to a gene. The CDR3 protein is CSASSGGGNEQFF. DNA for the CDR3: TGCAGTGCCTCTAGCGGAGGAGGAAATGAGCAGTTCTTC.

This clonotype was seen at least ten times. The rearrangement links TRBV12-3 or TRBV12-4 to TRBJ2-3, with 7 nucleotides matching TRBD1. Germline trimming cut 5 bases from V and 7 bases from J; bases unmatched to any gene: 9. This CDR3 region has 14 residues. CDR3 sequence reads: CASSPPGTANTQYF. CDR3 sequence (DNA): TGTGCCAGCAGTCCCCCGGGGACAGCGAATACGCAGTATTTT.

This clonotype was counted many times. The V call is TRBV13, the J call TRBJ2-7; D is possibly TRBD1 (5 bases). Trimming cost V 2 bases and J 3 bases, with 8 bases left between them. The germline V gene has CDR1 PRHDT and CDR2 FYEKMQ (reference sequence). This CDR3 is built from 13 residues. The CDR3 DNA reads TGTGCCAGCAGCTTAAGGGGATTCTACGAGCAGTACTTC. This codes for CASSLRGFYEQYF.

This clonotype has a count of ten or more. V is TRBV10-3 and J is TRBJ2-7; 11 bases map to TRBD2. Germline lookup yields CDR1 ENHRY and CDR2 SYGVKD. V was clipped by 4 bases and J by 4 bases; unmatched bases: 12. This CDR3 spans 17 amino acids. The CDR3 sequence is CAISAVTSGSYGYEQYF. In DNA, the CDR3 is TGTGCCATCAGTGCGGTTACTAGCGGGAGTTATGGTTACGAGCAGTACTTC.

This clonotype was counted at least ten times. The V gene is TRBV6-5, the J gene TRBJ2-2, with TRBD1 matching over 9 bases. Germline values: CDR1 MNHEY, CDR2 SVGAGI. The CDR3 totals 15 residues. The trim removed 7 bases at V and 7 bases at J, leaving 10 bases unmatched. CDR3 residues: CASTVQGAQSGELFF. In DNA, the CDR3 is TGTGCCAGCACCGTACAGGGGGCTCAAAGCGGGGAGCTGTTTTTT.

The table lists this clonotype with a few counts. This sequence joins TRBV12-3 or TRBV12-4 and TRBJ2-3; TRBD2 agrees at 13 bases. There are 16 residues in the CDR3. The trim removed 5 bases at V and 6 bases at J, leaving 8 bases unmatched. The CDR3 DNA is TGTGCCAGCAGTCCCGGGACTAGCGGGACCTCGGATACGCAGTATTTT. Protein: CASSPGTSGTSDTQYF.

This clonotype was observed at least ten times. The genes are TRBV19 and TRBJ2-1; 8 bases agree with TRBD2. The CDR3 has 15 amino acids. Per germline, CDR1 LNHDA and CDR2 SQIVND (reference sequence). Germline trimming cut 4 bases from V and 9 bases from J; bases unmatched to any gene: 11. The CDR3 loop is CASSTSASGSGEQFF. The CDR3 bases are TGTGCCAGTAGTACCTCGGCCAGCGGGAGTGGTGAGCAGTTCTTC.

This clonotype was recorded at least ten times. The rearrangement joins TRBV29-1 to TRBJ1-1; 8 bases line up with TRBD1. The CDR3 covers 17 residues. V was pared by 5 bases and J by 0 bases, with 14 bases of the junction left unmatched. The V gene's germline CDR1 is SQVTM and CDR2 ANQGSEA. The CDR3 here is CSVLPLRGQVVNTEAFF. In DNA, the CDR3 is TGCAGCGTTCTCCCACTCAGGGGGCAAGTCGTGAACACTGAAGCTTTCTTT. Based on the CDR3 plus reference TRBV29-1 and TRBJ1-1, the full variable domain is SAVISQKPSRDICQRGTSLTIQCQVDSQVTMMFWYRQQPGQSLTLIATANQGSEATYESGFVIDKFPISRPNLTFSTLTVSNMSPEDSSIYLCSVLPLRGQVVNTEAFFGQGTRLTVV.

The sample holds many counts of this clonotype. The chain couples TRBV12-3 or TRBV12-4 to TRBJ2-5; D unclear. The CDR3 has 15 residues. Deletions cut 3 bases from V and 1 base from J, with 12 bases between. In nucleotides, the CDR3 is TGTGCCAGCAGTTTCCGCGGTATCATCCAAGAGACCCAGTACTTC. Amino acids: CASSFRGIIQETQYF.